The subject of this entry is one T cell receptor (beta chain). Methods used by the authors: Amplification from reference gene primers served as the basis for estimated nucleated cell counts. Assay used: immunoSEQ multiplex PCR; TCRdb lists only in-frame clones, some missing. V and J calls and clone size are given by that table; D and trimming were obtained from the DNA. The data contain 70,000 to 100,000 clones, around three quarters of them seen just once; the ten biggest clones take up approximately 4.6%. The data are from a study of blood T cell repertoires in COVID-19. Looking at the study overall: Sites across the United States, Italy and Spain contributed samples from acute and convalescent COVID-19. T cells, B-cell-depleted T cells, or PBMCs provided the cDNA or gDNA that served as material.

The CDR3 covers 15 residues. The V end was cut by 5 bases, the J end by 0 bases, with 10 bases between. CDR1 is SEHNR and CDR2 is FQNEAQ in the germline V gene (reference sequence). The sequence came from a woman between 50 and 59 years old with acute or convalescent COVID-19. Material: peripheral blood. The gene calls are TRBV7-9 and TRBJ2-2, with D hard to call. As DNA, the CDR3 is TGTGCCAGCAGCCAGACATCAGCGAACACCGGGGAGCTGTTTTTT. It translates to CASSQTSANTGELFF.